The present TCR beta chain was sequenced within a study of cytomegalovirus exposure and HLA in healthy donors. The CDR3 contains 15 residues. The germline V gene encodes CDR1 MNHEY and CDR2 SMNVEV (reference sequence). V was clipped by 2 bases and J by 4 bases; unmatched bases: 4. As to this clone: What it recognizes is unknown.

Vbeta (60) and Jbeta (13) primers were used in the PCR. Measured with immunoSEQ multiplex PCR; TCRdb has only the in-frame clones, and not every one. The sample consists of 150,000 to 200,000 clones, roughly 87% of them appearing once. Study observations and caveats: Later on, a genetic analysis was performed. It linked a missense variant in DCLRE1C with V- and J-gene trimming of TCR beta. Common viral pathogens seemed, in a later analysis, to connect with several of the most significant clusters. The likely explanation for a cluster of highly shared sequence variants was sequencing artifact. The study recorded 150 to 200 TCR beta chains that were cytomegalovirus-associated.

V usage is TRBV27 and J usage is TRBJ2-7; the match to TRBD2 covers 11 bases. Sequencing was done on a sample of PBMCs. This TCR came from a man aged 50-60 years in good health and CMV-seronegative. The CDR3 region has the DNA TGTGCCAGCAGTTTAGGGACTAGCGGAGTATACGAGCAGTACTTC. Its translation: CASSLGTSGVYEQYF.